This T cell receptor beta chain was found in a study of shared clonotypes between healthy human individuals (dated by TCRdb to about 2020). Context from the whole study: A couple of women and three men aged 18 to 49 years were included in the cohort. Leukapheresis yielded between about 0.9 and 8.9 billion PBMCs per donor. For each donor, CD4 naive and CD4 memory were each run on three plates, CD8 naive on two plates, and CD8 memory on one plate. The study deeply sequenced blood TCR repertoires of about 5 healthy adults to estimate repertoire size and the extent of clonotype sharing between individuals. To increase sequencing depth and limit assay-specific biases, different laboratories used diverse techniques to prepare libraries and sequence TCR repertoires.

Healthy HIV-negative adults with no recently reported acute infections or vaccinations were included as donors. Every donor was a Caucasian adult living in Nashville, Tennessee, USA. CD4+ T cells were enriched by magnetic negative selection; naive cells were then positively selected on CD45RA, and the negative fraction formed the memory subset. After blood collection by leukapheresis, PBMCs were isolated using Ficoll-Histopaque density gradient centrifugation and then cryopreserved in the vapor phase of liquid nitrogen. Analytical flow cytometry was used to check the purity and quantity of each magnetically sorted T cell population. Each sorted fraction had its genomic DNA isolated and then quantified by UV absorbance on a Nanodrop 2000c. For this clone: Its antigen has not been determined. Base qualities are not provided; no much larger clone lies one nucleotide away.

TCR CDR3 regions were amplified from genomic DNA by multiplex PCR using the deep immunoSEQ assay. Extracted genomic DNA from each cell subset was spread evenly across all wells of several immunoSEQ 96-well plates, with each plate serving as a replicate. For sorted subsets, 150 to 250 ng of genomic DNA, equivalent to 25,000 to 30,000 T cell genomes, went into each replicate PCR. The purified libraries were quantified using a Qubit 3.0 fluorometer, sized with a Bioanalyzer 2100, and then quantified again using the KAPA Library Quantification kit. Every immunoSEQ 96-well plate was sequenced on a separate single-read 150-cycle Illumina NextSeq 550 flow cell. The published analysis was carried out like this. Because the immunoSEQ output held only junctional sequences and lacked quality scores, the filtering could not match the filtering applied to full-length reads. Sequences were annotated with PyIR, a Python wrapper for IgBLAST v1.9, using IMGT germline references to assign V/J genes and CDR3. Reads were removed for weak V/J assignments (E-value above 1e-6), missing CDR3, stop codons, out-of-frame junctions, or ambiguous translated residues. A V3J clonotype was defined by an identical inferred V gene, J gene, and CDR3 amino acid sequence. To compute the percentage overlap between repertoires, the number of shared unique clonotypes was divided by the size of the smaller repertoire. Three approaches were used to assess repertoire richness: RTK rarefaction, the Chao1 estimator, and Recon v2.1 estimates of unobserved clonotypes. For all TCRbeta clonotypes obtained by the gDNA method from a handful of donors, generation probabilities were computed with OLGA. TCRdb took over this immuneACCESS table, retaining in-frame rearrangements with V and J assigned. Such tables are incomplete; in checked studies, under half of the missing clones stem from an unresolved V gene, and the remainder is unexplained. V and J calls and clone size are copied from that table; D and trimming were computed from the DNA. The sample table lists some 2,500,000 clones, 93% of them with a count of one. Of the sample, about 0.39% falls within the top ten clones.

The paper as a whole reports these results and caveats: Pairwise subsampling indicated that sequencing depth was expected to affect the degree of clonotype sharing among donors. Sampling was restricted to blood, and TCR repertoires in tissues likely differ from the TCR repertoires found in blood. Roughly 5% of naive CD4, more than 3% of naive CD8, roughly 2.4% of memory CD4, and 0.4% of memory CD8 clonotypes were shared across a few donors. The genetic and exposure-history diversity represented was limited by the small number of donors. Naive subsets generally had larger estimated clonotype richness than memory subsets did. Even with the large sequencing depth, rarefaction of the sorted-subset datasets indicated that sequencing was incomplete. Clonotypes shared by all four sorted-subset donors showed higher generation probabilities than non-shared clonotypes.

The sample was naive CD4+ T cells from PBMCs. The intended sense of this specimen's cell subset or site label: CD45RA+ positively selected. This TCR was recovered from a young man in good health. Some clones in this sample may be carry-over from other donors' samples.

The nucleotide sequence is TGTGCCTGGACCCCACAAGGCAATCAGCCCCAGCATTTT. This gives the protein CAWTPQGNQPQHF. The V and J genes are TRBV30 and TRBJ1-5; confidence is insufficient to name the D gene. From its cysteine to its phenylalanine, the CDR3 spans 13 amino acids. The read is trimmed to its CDR3 DNA, 39 bases read in frame from base 1. Via the germline V gene (reference sequence), CDR1 is GTSNPN and CDR2 SVGIG. A distance of 9 bases separates the germline ends of V and J, which lose 4 bases and 2 bases respectively.